In this sample, the clone carrying this T cell receptor beta chain turned up many times. Its antigen is undetermined. This CDR3 comprises 15 residues. V lost 1 base to trimming and J lost 6 bases; unmatched junction nucleotides: 8. Germline V lookup: CDR1 SGDLS, CDR2 YYNGEE. This library used approximately 370 ng RNA and molecular barcoded adaptors spanning alpha/delta and beta/gamma chains. From the reads, TCRdb called clonotypes with MiXCR, one entry per CDR3 protein. The sample contains about 86,000 distinct CDR3 sequences, around 12% of which appear only once. These data are taken from a study of read filtering for tumor transcriptome and immune sequencing. Regarding the study as a whole: The sorted CD138-negative fraction was a mixed bone marrow immune population, not purified T cells.

The TCR was taken from a donor at least 40 years old with multiple myeloma. The sample comprised a population of CD138-negative cells sorted from bone marrow. The chain couples TRBV9 to TRBJ1-2; 8 nucleotides match TRBD1. This CDR3 reads CASSVTGQGPDGYTF. CDR3 in DNA: TGTGCCAGCAGCGTAACTGGACAGGGACCAGATGGCTACACCTTC.